Below, 26 T cell receptor beta chains from the same sample are listed, as sequenced in a study of blood T cell repertoires in COVID-19. TCRdb's table, derived via immunoSEQ multiplex PCR, lists solely in-frame clones and lacks some. The sample consists of around 280,000 clones, about nine tenths of them appearing once. Sequenced: peripheral blood. Every receptor here comes from a woman aged 50 to 60 who had recovered from COVID-19.

This clone has only a few counts. The chain links TRBV18 to TRBJ1-6; TRBD1 aligns across 10 bases. The CDR3 sequence is 14 residues long. Germline V gene data show CDR1 as KGHSH and CDR2 as LQKENI. Losses at the gene ends were 3 bases for V and 13 bases for J; bases not matched to a gene: 6. The CDR3 DNA follows: TGTGCCAGCTCACCTGACAGGGGGCTTGTTCCCCTCCACTTT. Translation: CASSPDRGLVPLHF.

The chain has TRBV4-3 and TRBJ2-1, with 8 bases fitting TRBD2. The CDR3 spans 14 residues. J gave up 12 bases and V 1 base, and 8 bases lay outside the gene matches. Per germline, CDR1 LGHNA and CDR2 YSLEER. CDR3 region: CASSQGFPGGGQFF. CDR3 coding DNA: TGCGCCAGCAGCCAAGGTTTCCCCGGGGGGGGGCAGTTCTTC.

The genes are TRBV29-1 and TRBJ1-2; D call uncertain. CDR3 length equals 12 residues. Germline CDR1 is SQVTM and CDR2 is ANQGSEA. V was cut by 4 bases and J by 5 bases, with 11 bases left in between. This CDR3 is CSVVRERYGYTF. As DNA, the CDR3 is TGCAGCGTTGTGCGCGAGAGGTATGGCTACACCTTC.

The CDR3, as DNA: TGTGCCAGCAGCTTAGTAAACAGCCCCGGAGGTGAAGCTTTCTTT. It is translated as CASSLVNSPGGEAFF. V usage is TRBV11-2 and J usage is TRBJ1-1; D is unclear. This CDR3 has 15 residues. Trimming took off 1 base at V and 7 bases at J, with 16 bases between the two ends. The germline V gene has CDR1 SGHAT and CDR2 FQNNGV.

The chain joins TRBV9 to TRBJ2-5; D gene unclear. Germline lookup yields CDR1 SGDLS and CDR2 YYNGEE. The CDR3 has 13 residues. V was pared by 2 bases and J by 5 bases, with 10 bases between. The CDR3 loop is CASSVLPQETQYF. As DNA, the CDR3 is TGTGCCAGCAGCGTCCTTCCCCAGGAGACCCAGTACTTC. The entire variable domain, with the rest obtained from reference TRBV9 and TRBJ2-5, is as follows: DSGVTQTPKHLITATGQRVTLRCSPRSGDLSVYWYQQSLDQGLQFLIQYYNGEERAKGNILERFSAQQFPDLHSELNLSSLELGDSALYFCASSVLPQETQYFGPGTRLLVL.

The V and J genes are TRBV4-2 and TRBJ1-1, with D tentatively TRBD1 (5 bases). The CDR3 runs to 15 residues. The germline V and J ends were trimmed by 0 bases and 0 bases, with 8 bases remaining between them. The germline gives CDR1 LGHNA, CDR2 YNFKEQ. Here the CDR3 reads CASSQDDSMNTEAFF. The CDR3 DNA sequence: TGTGCCAGCAGCCAAGATGACAGTATGAACACTGAAGCTTTCTTT.

The chain recombines TRBV21-1 with TRBJ1-5; the DNA was not compared with TRBD1, the D call given in the table. TRBV21-1 corresponds to a pseudogene. The CDR3 contains 15 residues. Written as DNA, the CDR3 is TGTGCCAGCCCGCACCGGGACATTCGCGGGCAGCCCCAGCATTTT. Encoded protein: CASPHRDIRGQPQHF.

CDR3 coding DNA: TGCAGCGCCCCCACCGCAGGGGGATACAATGAGCAGTTCTTC. Encoded protein: CSAPTAGGYNEQFF. The J gene is TRBJ2-1, the V gene TRBV29-1; 7 bases are a match to TRBD1. J lost 4 bases, V lost 7 bases, and 10 bases had no gene match. Germline V lookup: CDR1 SQVTM, CDR2 ANQGSEA. CDR3 length: 14 amino acids.

This rearrangement joins TRBV5-1 to TRBJ2-3; 9 nucleotides line up with TRBD2. The length of the CDR3 is 18 residues. The V segment lost 1 base and the J segment 1 base; nucleotides outside the gene matches: 10. Germline V gene data show CDR1 as SGHRS and CDR2 as YFSETQ. The CDR3 sequence: CASSLTGGRAVGTDTQYF. In nucleotides, the CDR3 is TGCGCCAGCAGCTTGACGGGCGGGAGGGCCGTTGGCACAGATACGCAGTATTTT.

V usage is TRBV10-3 and J usage is TRBJ1-5; tentatively, D is TRBD1 (6 bases). V lost 5 bases to trimming and J lost 6 bases, with 14 bases between them. Per germline, CDR1 ENHRY and CDR2 SYGVKD. The CDR3 is made up of 14 amino acids. In nucleotides, the CDR3 is TGTGCCATCAGTCCTTACAGGGTAGGTCAGCCCCAGCATTTT. It translates to CAISPYRVGQPQHF.

The V call is TRBV11-2, the J call TRBJ2-1; D may be TRBD2 (6 bases). V was cut by 2 bases and J by 4 bases, with 18 bases left in between. Germline V gene sequence: CDR1 SGHAT, CDR2 FQNNGV. The CDR3 has 17 amino acids. The chain's CDR3 is CASSLNTGVDRYNEQFF. The CDR3 DNA reads as TGTGCCAGCAGCTTAAATACGGGAGTTGATCGTTACAATGAGCAGTTCTTC. Looking up the rest from reference TRBV11-2 and TRBJ2-1 gives the full variable domain: EAGVAQSPRYKIIEKRQSVAFWCNPISGHATLYWYQQILGQGPKLLIQFQNNGVVDDSQLPKDRFSAERLKGVDSTLKIQPAKLEDSAVYLCASSLNTGVDRYNEQFFGPGTRLTVL.

This clone was seen just once. The chain carries TRBV7-8 and TRBJ1-2, with D possibly matching TRBD1 (5 bases). CDR1 is SGHVS and CDR2 is FQNEAQ in the germline V gene. The CDR3 is 16 residues long. Between the trimmed V and J ends, which lost 5 bases and 1 base, there was a span of 17 bases. CDR3 protein: CASSKEVGALNYGYTF. The DNA for the CDR3 is TGTGCCAGCAGCAAAGAGGTTGGGGCTCTTAACTATGGCTACACCTTC.

The chain uses TRBV19 and TRBJ2-3, with TRBD1 matching over 7 bases. Losses at the gene ends were 4 bases for V and 1 base for J; bases not matched to a gene: 5. This CDR3 contains 15 residues. The V gene's germline CDR1 is LNHDA and CDR2 SQIVND (reference sequence). The CDR3 loop reads CASSTPTGGTDTQYF. In DNA form, the CDR3 reads TGTGCCAGTAGTACCCCAACAGGGGGCACAGATACGCAGTATTTT.

This clone has a handful of counts. The J gene is TRBJ2-7, the V gene TRBV28; TRBD1 matches 11 bases. Germline CDR1 reads MDHEN; CDR2 reads SYDVKM. V shed 6 bases, J shed 3 bases, and the junction held 4 bases outside the gene matches. The length of the CDR3 is 14 residues. CDR3: CASRGTGGNYEQYF. The CDR3 coding sequence is TGTGCCAGCAGGGGGACAGGGGGAAACTACGAGCAGTACTTC.

V gene TRBV27 combines with J gene TRBJ2-3, with 13 bases lining up with TRBD2. Germline V gene data show CDR1 as MNHEY and CDR2 as SMNVEV (reference sequence). The CDR3 runs to 18 residues. The junction had 13 bases not matched to a gene; V was cut back by 5 bases and J by 5 bases. The CDR3 loop is CASSPLLAGGRRGDTQYF. The CDR3 DNA is TGTGCCAGCAGTCCCTTACTAGCGGGGGGGCGCCGGGGAGATACGCAGTATTTT.

The chain recombines TRBV7-9 with TRBJ1-1, with D possibly TRBD1 on 6 matching bases. This CDR3 contains 17 residues. Germline CDR1 reads SEHNR; CDR2 reads FQNEAQ (reference sequence). V was trimmed by 0 bases and J by 5 bases, leaving 19 bases between them. This chain's CDR3 is CASSLATGHRAGTEAFF. CDR3 sequence (DNA): TGTGCCAGCAGCTTAGCAACCGGCCACAGGGCCGGGACTGAAGCTTTCTTT.

The J gene is TRBJ2-1, the V gene TRBV24-1, with TRBD2 as a possible D gene (7 bases). The germline CDR1 and CDR2 sequences are KGHDR and SFDVKD. V lost 5 bases, J lost 1 base, and 17 bases lay in between. The CDR3 spans 17 residues. The CDR3 protein is CATSVGGGRGSYNEQFF. CDR3 bases: TGTGCCACCAGTGTAGGGGGAGGGCGTGGTTCCTACAATGAGCAGTTCTTC.

V is TRBV7-6 and J is TRBJ2-3; 10 bases are shared with TRBD1. J gave up 1 base and V 5 bases, and 3 bases lay outside the gene matches. CDR3 length: 15 amino acids. The germline gives CDR1 SGHVS, CDR2 FNYEAQ. CDR3 DNA: TGTGCCAGCAGCCGTGGGACAGGGGGCACAGATACGCAGTATTTT. Protein: CASSRGTGGTDTQYF.

This rearrangement joins TRBV5-4 to TRBJ1-1; 8 bases line up with TRBD1. The CDR3 has 17 residues. V was clipped by 3 bases and J by 1 base; unmatched bases: 11. CDR1 is SGHNT, CDR2 YYREEE, per germline (reference sequence). CDR3 loop: CASSSDRVRSRNTEAFF. DNA for the CDR3: TGTGCCAGCAGCTCGGACAGGGTAAGATCAAGGAACACTGAAGCTTTCTTT. Full variable domain (remainder filled in from reference TRBV5-4 and TRBJ1-1): ETGVTQSPTHLIKTRGQQVTLRCSSQSGHNTVSWYQQALGQGPQFIFQYYREEENGRGNFPPRFSGLQFPNYSSELNVNALELDDSALYLCASSSDRVRSRNTEAFFGQGTRLTVV.

This clone was seen only once. The V call is TRBV28, the J call TRBJ1-5, with D maybe TRBD1 (5 bases). The CDR3 covers 14 residues. The V and J ends lost 6 bases and 2 bases respectively, with 11 bases between them. Germline lookup yields CDR1 MDHEN and CDR2 SYDVKM. For the CDR3, the DNA is TGTGCCAGCAGCAGGGCCGATGGCAATCAGCCCCAGCATTTT. Protein sequence: CASSRADGNQPQHF.

The chain links TRBV5-6 to TRBJ1-5; D might be TRBD1 (5 bases). Looked up from germline, CDR1 is SGHDT and CDR2 is YYEEEE. The V end lost 7 bases, the J end lost 2 bases, and 13 bases lay between the germline ends. This CDR3 contains 14 residues. CDR3 amino acids: CASHRWGGNQPQHF. The DNA for the CDR3 is TGTGCCAGCCATCGTTGGGGCGGCAATCAGCCCCAGCATTTT.

The chain carries TRBV30 and TRBJ2-1; 13 nucleotides align to TRBD2. V was clipped by 3 bases and J by 6 bases; unmatched bases: 2. Germline V lookup: CDR1 GTSNPN, CDR2 SVGIG (reference sequence). The length of the CDR3 is 14 residues. CDR3 loop: CAWRGLAGLNEQFF. CDR3 DNA sequence: TGTGCCTGGAGGGGACTAGCGGGACTCAATGAGCAGTTCTTC.

The rearrangement joins TRBV2 to TRBJ2-5, with TRBD2 as a possible D gene (6 bases). The germline gives CDR1 SNHLY, CDR2 FYNNEI. The CDR3 totals 13 residues. V shed 7 bases and J shed 4 bases, with 13 bases lying between them. The chain's CDR3 is CASKPTGVETQYF. Here the CDR3 DNA reads TGTGCCAGCAAGCCGACGGGGGTAGAGACCCAGTACTTC.

J is TRBJ1-2 and V is TRBV3-1 (or the pseudogene TRBV3-2); D remains unclear. CDR3 length: 16 amino acids. Trimming left V 0 bases short and J 0 bases short, with 11 bases between. Germline V lookup: CDR1 LGHDT, CDR2 YNNKEL (reference sequence). This CDR3 is CASSQDSREPNYGYTF. CDR3 nucleotides: TGTGCCAGCAGCCAAGATAGTAGGGAGCCTAACTATGGCTACACCTTC.

V and J are TRBV19 and TRBJ1-1; D uncertain. Per germline, CDR1 LNHDA and CDR2 SQIVND (reference sequence). Trimming removed 2 bases from V and 5 bases from J, with 9 bases in between. This CDR3 region has 13 residues. CDR3 in amino acids: CASSITLTTEAFF. CDR3 bases: TGTGCCAGTAGTATAACCTTGACAACTGAAGCTTTCTTT.

This chain links TRBV4-3 with TRBJ2-3; 9 positions match TRBD2. V shed 0 bases, J shed 3 bases, and the junction held 10 bases outside the gene matches. The CDR3 is 18 amino acids. The germline gives CDR1 LGHNA, CDR2 YSLEER. CDR3 sequence: CASSQDLAGVQRTDTQYF. In nucleotides, the CDR3 is TGCGCCAGCAGCCAAGATTTAGCGGGGGTCCAAAGGACAGATACGCAGTATTTT.